The rows below give T cell receptor beta chains drawn from one sample of a study of chemoradiotherapy in HPV16-positive cancers. Measured with immunoSEQ multiplex PCR; TCRdb has only the in-frame clones, and not every one. The table has 6,000 to 9,500 clones, over 65% seen once. Sequenced material: tumor tissue, taken from a patient who underwent chemoradiotherapy. Receptors were obtained from a human donor with HPV-associated anogenital cancer. Each CDR3 is given with its conserved first and last residue. D genes are given only for firm matches. Size tells how often a clone was seen (once, few, many) or the class of an expanded clone, and some rows leave it out.

CDR3	V	J	size	D
CAWSEGIGYSNQPQHF	TRBV30	TRBJ1-5	NA	NA
CASSSRGQMNTEAFF	TRBV5-1	TRBJ1-1	NA	TRBD1
CASSYGSSYNEQFF	TRBV19	TRBJ2-1	NA	NA
CASSPGSGYTF	TRBV6-1	TRBJ1-2	medium-sized	NA
CASSQEGWAGGIFQETQYF	TRBV4-1	TRBJ2-5	NA	TRBD2
CASSPTLGDTEAFF	TRBV28	TRBJ1-1	few	NA
CATSRDSKTGGQFGNQPQHF	TRBV15	TRBJ1-5	NA	NA
CASSLGPVADTQYF	TRBV5-1	TRBJ2-3	few	NA
CSTRGQGFIDEQYF	TRBV29-1	TRBJ2-7	few	TRBD1
CAIRQGVHQPQHF	TRBV10-3	TRBJ1-5	NA	TRBD1
CASSPRPGQVTDTQYF	TRBV9	TRBJ2-3	NA	TRBD1
CASSWGGDYGYTF	TRBV7-6	TRBJ1-2	NA	NA
CASGGKRYEQYF	TRBV6-5	TRBJ2-7	NA	NA
CASSPMTGGSSYNEQFF	TRBV4-1	TRBJ2-1	NA	TRBD2
CASISGGGSKETQYF	TRBV7-9	TRBJ2-5	NA	TRBD2
CASSVGSLPSSYNSPLHF	TRBV9	TRBJ1-6	NA	NA
CSVEGGSGANVLTF	TRBV29-1	TRBJ2-6	NA	NA
CASSPRDTYEQYF	TRBV7-9	TRBJ2-7	NA	NA
CASSLGGTVDQPQHF	TRBV7-9	TRBJ1-5	NA	TRBD1
CASSLDQGTEAFF	TRBV5-1	TRBJ1-1	NA	NA
CAGGQGHYSPLHF	TRBV2	TRBJ1-6	NA	TRBD1
CASLCCPLYEQYF	TRBV21-1	TRBJ2-7	once	NA
CASSLDIVTYEQYF	TRBV5-1	TRBJ2-7	NA	NA
CASSVSGTGNTEAFF	TRBV9	TRBJ1-1	once	NA
CASSQGGLADNEQFF	TRBV4-2	TRBJ2-1	NA	TRBD2
CASGLAKGTEAFF	TRBV12-5	TRBJ1-1	NA	NA
CASSLVGTETQYF	TRBV28	TRBJ2-5	NA	NA
CASSFGRQNTIYF	TRBV7-9	TRBJ1-3	once	NA
CASSLLGTDVHEQYF	TRBV5-1	TRBJ2-7	NA	NA
CASRGNRESGYTF	TRBV25-1	TRBJ1-2	NA	NA
CASSFRTSGVSYEQYF	TRBV5-1	TRBJ2-7	once	TRBD2
CAISDSGRGYQPQHF	TRBV10-3	TRBJ1-5	NA	NA
CASSKAGGNQPQHF	TRBV7-9	TRBJ1-5	once	NA
CASSEGGSSYEQYF	TRBV18	TRBJ2-7	NA	NA
CASSAGSEQYF	TRBV25-1	TRBJ2-7	NA	NA
CASSARGQWSPLHF	TRBV7-8	TRBJ1-6	NA	TRBD1
CASSSAGTGNTEAFF	TRBV7-3	TRBJ1-1	NA	TRBD1
CSARQEVETQYF	TRBV29-1	TRBJ2-5	once	NA
CSAREWYEQYF	TRBV20-1	TRBJ2-7	NA	NA
CASSQGLGEPWGYTF	TRBV4-2	TRBJ1-2	NA	NA
CSVEVAGFTYEQYF	TRBV29-1	TRBJ2-7	NA	NA
CASRPYPSGGPYNEQFF	TRBV2	TRBJ2-1	NA	TRBD2
CASSESRTGDYEQYF	TRBV25-1	TRBJ2-7	NA	TRBD1
CATSGTGRGYTF	TRBV6-6	TRBJ1-2	NA	TRBD1
CASSSRHIWPFSSPLHF	TRBV5-1	TRBJ1-6	few	NA
CASSPSVGEQYF	TRBV18	TRBJ2-7	few	NA
CASSNTDTQYF	TRBV2	TRBJ2-3	few	NA
CASSLASGGADEQYF	TRBV7-6	TRBJ2-7	medium-sized	TRBD2
CASSYSSLRTIYGYTF	TRBV6-5	TRBJ1-2	NA	NA
CASSLVPDPSTDTQYF	TRBV11-2	TRBJ2-3	few	NA
CASSDIGQARDYEQYF	TRBV6-1	TRBJ2-7	few	NA
CASSPAGRAYNSPLHF	TRBV18	TRBJ1-6	NA	NA